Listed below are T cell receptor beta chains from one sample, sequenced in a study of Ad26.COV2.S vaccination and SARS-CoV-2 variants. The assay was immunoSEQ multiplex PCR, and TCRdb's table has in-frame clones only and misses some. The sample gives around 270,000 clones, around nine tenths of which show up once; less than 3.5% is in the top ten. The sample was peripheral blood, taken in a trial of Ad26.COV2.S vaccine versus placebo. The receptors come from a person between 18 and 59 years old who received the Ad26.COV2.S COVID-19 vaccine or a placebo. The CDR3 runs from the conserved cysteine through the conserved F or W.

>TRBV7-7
CASSKLAGGRPYNEQFF
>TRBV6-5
CATLLAGMADTQYF
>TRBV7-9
CASSRPIGTGGNNEQFF
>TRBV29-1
CSVDQRGAKTF
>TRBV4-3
CASSQDRGTSSTDTQYF
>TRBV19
CASSIGYQPQHF
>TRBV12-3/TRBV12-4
CASSRRQGREQYF
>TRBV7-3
CASSSTGAYVNEQFF
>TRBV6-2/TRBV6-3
CASSSLRDSSGNTIYF
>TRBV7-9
CASSLGGGYEQYF
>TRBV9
CASSVFGASADTQYF
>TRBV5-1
CASSLGTSRYNEQFF
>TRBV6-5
CASTKPGLAGGELFF
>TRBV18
CASSPGSFETQYF
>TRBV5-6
CASSPEVSSYEQYF
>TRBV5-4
CASSSLLADGYTF
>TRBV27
CASSSSTGRRTEAFF
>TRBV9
CASSVGVGTEAFF
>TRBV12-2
CASRLGNTGELFF
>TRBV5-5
CASSLGHGGDEQFF
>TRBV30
CAWNMGISYGYTF